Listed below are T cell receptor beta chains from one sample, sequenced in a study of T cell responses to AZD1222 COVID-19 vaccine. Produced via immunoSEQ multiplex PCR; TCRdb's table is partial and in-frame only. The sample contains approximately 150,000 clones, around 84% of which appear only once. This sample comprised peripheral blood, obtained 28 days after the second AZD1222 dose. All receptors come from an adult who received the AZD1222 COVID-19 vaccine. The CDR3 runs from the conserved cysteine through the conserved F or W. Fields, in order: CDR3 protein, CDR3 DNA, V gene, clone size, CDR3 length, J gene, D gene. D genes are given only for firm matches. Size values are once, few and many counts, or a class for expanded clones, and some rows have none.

CDR3: CASSLVGNQPQHF
DNA: TGTGCCAGCAGCTTGGTGGGAAATCAGCCCCAGCATTTT
V: TRBV7-2
size: NA
length: 13
J: TRBJ1-5
D: NA

CDR3: CASSGTGRDLSNQPQHF
DNA: TGTGCCAGCAGTGGGACAGGGCGCGATCTTAGCAATCAGCCCCAGCATTTT
V: TRBV6-1
size: NA
length: 17
J: TRBJ1-5
D: TRBD1

CDR3: CASSLTGTGNQPQHF
DNA: TGTGCCAGCAGCCTTACTGGGACGGGCAATCAGCCCCAGCATTTT
V: TRBV7-2
size: NA
length: 15
J: TRBJ1-5
D: NA

CDR3: CASSLLGTTGELFF
DNA: TGTGCCAGCAGCTTACTTGGGACCACCGGGGAGCTGTTTTTT
V: TRBV7-8
size: NA
length: 14
J: TRBJ2-2
D: NA

CDR3: CASRRGSYEQYF
DNA: TGTGCCAGCAGGCGCGGATCCTACGAGCAGTACTTC
V: TRBV3-1/TRBV3-2
size: NA
length: 12
J: TRBJ2-7
D: NA

CDR3: CASSAGRQPMGEQFF
DNA: TGTGCCAGCAGTGCCGGACGACAGCCCATGGGGGAGCAGTTCTTC
V: TRBV27
size: NA
length: 15
J: TRBJ2-1
D: NA

CDR3: CASSEQGTYGYTF
DNA: TGTGCCAGCAGTGAACAGGGTACCTATGGCTACACCTTC
V: TRBV6-1
size: NA
length: 13
J: TRBJ1-2
D: NA

CDR3: CASSPLPGPYNEQFF
DNA: TGCGCCAGCAGCCCCCTGCCGGGGCCCTACAATGAGCAGTTCTTC
V: TRBV4-1
size: few
length: 15
J: TRBJ2-1
D: NA

CDR3: CSVIRDRNTGELFF
DNA: TGCAGCGTGATCCGGGACAGGAACACCGGGGAGCTGTTTTTT
V: TRBV29-1
size: NA
length: 14
J: TRBJ2-2
D: TRBD1

CDR3: CASSSKGQKQGWPPGNEQFF
DNA: TGTGCCAGCTCAAGCAAGGGCCAGAAGCAGGGTTGGCCGCCTGGGAATGAGCAGTTCTTC
V: TRBV18
size: NA
length: 20
J: TRBJ2-1
D: NA

CDR3: CASRWSGGTEAFF
DNA: TGTGCCAGCCGGTGGTCGGGGGGGACTGAAGCTTTCTTT
V: TRBV11-2
size: NA
length: 13
J: TRBJ1-1
D: NA

CDR3: CSASANGRTSYEQYF
DNA: TGCAGTGCTAGTGCGAATGGGCGAACCTCCTACGAGCAGTACTTC
V: TRBV20-1
size: NA
length: 15
J: TRBJ2-7
D: NA

CDR3: CASSPDSSKNSPLHF
DNA: TGTGCCAGCAGCCCAGATTCTTCGAAGAATTCACCCCTCCACTTT
V: TRBV9
size: NA
length: 15
J: TRBJ1-6
D: NA

CDR3: CATSAGAARDTTSTDTQYF
DNA: TGTGCCACCAGTGCCGGGGCAGCGCGGGATACCACTAGCACAGATACGCAGTATTTT
V: TRBV24-1
size: NA
length: 19
J: TRBJ2-3
D: NA

CDR3: CASSSSRQGADTQYF
DNA: TGTGCCAGCAGCTCATCCCGACAGGGGGCAGATACGCAGTATTTT
V: TRBV7-7
size: NA
length: 15
J: TRBJ2-3
D: TRBD1

CDR3: CASSLAATTDTQYF
DNA: TGTGCCAGCAGCTTGGCAGCTACCACAGATACGCAGTATTTT
V: TRBV5-6
size: NA
length: 14
J: TRBJ2-3
D: NA

CDR3: CGSGPPAGGPGDTQYF
DNA: TGTGGCAGCGGACCCCCAGCGGGAGGGCCTGGAGATACGCAGTATTTT
V: TRBV2
size: NA
length: 16
J: TRBJ2-3
D: TRBD2

CDR3: CASSSREWSTDTQYF
DNA: TGTGCCAGCAGCTCCCGGGAGTGGAGCACAGATACGCAGTATTTT
V: TRBV13
size: NA
length: 15
J: TRBJ2-3
D: NA

CDR3: CASSLARDLTGELFF
DNA: TGTGCCAGCAGCTTGGCTCGGGACCTTACCGGGGAGCTGTTTTTT
V: TRBV5-4
size: NA
length: 15
J: TRBJ2-2
D: NA

CDR3: CASSPLAGGAETQYF
DNA: TGTGCCAGCAGTCCGCTAGCGGGGGGGGCCGAGACCCAGTACTTC
V: TRBV2
size: NA
length: 15
J: TRBJ2-5
D: TRBD2

CDR3: CASSPSGTGLSHGYTF
DNA: TGTGCCAGCAGCCCCTCCGGGACAGGGCTTTCCCATGGCTACACCTTC
V: TRBV27
size: NA
length: 16
J: TRBJ1-2
D: TRBD1

CDR3: CASSFLMGSGNTEAFF
DNA: TGTGCCAGCAGTTTTTTAATGGGTTCAGGGAACACTGAAGCTTTCTTT
V: TRBV27
size: NA
length: 16
J: TRBJ1-1
D: NA

CDR3: CASRSPGRDGYTF
DNA: TGTGCCAGCAGGAGCCCGGGACGGGATGGCTACACCTTC
V: TRBV7-2
size: NA
length: 13
J: TRBJ1-2
D: NA

CDR3: CASTPGAEDTEAFF
DNA: TGCGCCAGCACCCCGGGGGCGGAGGACACTGAAGCTTTCTTT
V: TRBV10-1
size: NA
length: 14
J: TRBJ1-1
D: NA

CDR3: CASSRAGGPGELFF
DNA: TGTGCCAGCAGTCGAGCGGGGGGACCCGGGGAGCTGTTTTTT
V: TRBV28
size: few
length: 14
J: TRBJ2-2
D: TRBD2

CDR3: CASSYSPSQVGNTIYF
DNA: TGTGCCAGCAGTTACTCACCGTCCCAAGTCGGAAACACCATATATTTT
V: TRBV6-5
size: NA
length: 16
J: TRBJ1-3
D: NA

CDR3: CASSEQPGGGTDTQYF
DNA: TGTGCCAGCAGTGAACAACCGGGAGGGGGCACAGATACGCAGTATTTT
V: TRBV6-1
size: NA
length: 16
J: TRBJ2-3
D: TRBD2

CDR3: CASSVGFRGAEAFF
DNA: TGTGCCAGTAGTGTGGGCTTCCGGGGCGCTGAAGCTTTCTTT
V: TRBV19
size: NA
length: 14
J: TRBJ1-1
D: NA

CDR3: CASSLGTSTHNEQFF
DNA: TGCGCCAGCAGCTTGGGGACCTCTACACACAATGAGCAGTTCTTC
V: TRBV5-1
size: few
length: 15
J: TRBJ2-1
D: NA

CDR3: CASGGGVFYEQYF
DNA: TGTGCCAGTGGGGGTGGGGTTTTCTACGAGCAGTACTTC
V: TRBV2
size: NA
length: 13
J: TRBJ2-7
D: NA

CDR3: CASSLGAREQYF
DNA: TGCGCCAGCAGCCTGGGGGCGAGGGAGCAGTACTTC
V: TRBV11-2
size: NA
length: 12
J: TRBJ2-7
D: NA

CDR3: CATSREVDREQFF
DNA: TGTGCCACCAGCAGAGAGGTGGACCGTGAGCAGTTCTTC
V: TRBV15
size: NA
length: 13
J: TRBJ2-1
D: NA

CDR3: CASSPTGQGANNEQFF
DNA: TGTGCCAGCTCACCAACCGGGCAGGGGGCGAACAATGAGCAGTTCTTC
V: TRBV18
size: NA
length: 16
J: TRBJ2-1
D: TRBD1

CDR3: CASSSDGTGGFRTDTQYF
DNA: TGCGCCAGCAGCTCCGACGGGACAGGGGGCTTCCGCACAGATACGCAGTATTTT
V: TRBV5-1
size: NA
length: 18
J: TRBJ2-3
D: TRBD1

CDR3: CSARSQGPETQYF
DNA: TGCAGCGCTCGCAGTCAGGGGCCAGAGACCCAGTACTTC
V: TRBV29-1
size: NA
length: 13
J: TRBJ2-5
D: NA

CDR3: CASSGSFGVSGNTIYF
DNA: TGTGCCAGCTCCGGGAGTTTCGGGGTCTCTGGAAACACCATATATTTT
V: TRBV18
size: NA
length: 16
J: TRBJ1-3
D: NA

CDR3: CAWNRDSYYNEQFF
DNA: TGTGCCTGGAACAGGGATTCCTACTACAATGAGCAGTTCTTC
V: TRBV30
size: NA
length: 14
J: TRBJ2-1
D: NA

CDR3: CAWEGLAFRIGQFF
DNA: TGTGCCTGGGAAGGACTAGCCTTCCGGATCGGGCAGTTCTTC
V: TRBV30
size: NA
length: 14
J: TRBJ2-1
D: TRBD2

CDR3: CASSLGVRGPDQPQHF
DNA: TGTGCCAGCAGCTTAGGGGTCCGAGGGCCGGATCAGCCCCAGCATTTT
V: TRBV11-2
size: NA
length: 16
J: TRBJ1-5
D: NA

CDR3: CASSLWPRGGTDTQYF
DNA: TGTGCCAGCAGTTTGTGGCCCAGGGGGGGCACAGATACGCAGTATTTT
V: TRBV28
size: NA
length: 16
J: TRBJ2-3
D: NA

CDR3: CASSRSRDRGRNEKLFF
DNA: TGTGCCAGCAGTCGGTCCCGGGACAGGGGTCGGAATGAAAAACTGTTTTTT
V: TRBV6-6
size: NA
length: 17
J: TRBJ1-4
D: TRBD1

CDR3: CASRREQREGHEQFF
DNA: TGTGCCAGCAGGAGGGAACAGCGGGAGGGCCATGAGCAGTTCTTC
V: TRBV6-4
size: NA
length: 15
J: TRBJ2-1
D: TRBD2

CDR3: CASSSTREGAGQPQHF
DNA: TGTGCCAGCAGTTCCACCCGGGAGGGGGCCGGCCAGCCCCAGCATTTT
V: TRBV28
size: NA
length: 16
J: TRBJ1-5
D: TRBD1

CDR3: CASSEAQGSFF
DNA: TGTGCCAGCAGTGAAGCGCAGGGAAGTTTCTTT
V: TRBV6-1
size: NA
length: 11
J: TRBJ1-1
D: NA

CDR3: CASSASGTGIGNTIYF
DNA: TGTGCCAGCTCAGCATCCGGGACCGGGATAGGAAACACCATATATTTT
V: TRBV18
size: NA
length: 16
J: TRBJ1-3
D: NA

CDR3: CASSLIHSNQPQHF
DNA: TGTGCCAGCAGCTTAATTCATAGCAATCAGCCCCAGCATTTT
V: TRBV7-2
size: few
length: 14
J: TRBJ1-5
D: NA

CDR3: CASSRNPYEQYF
DNA: TGTGCCAGCAGCAGGAATCCCTACGAGCAGTACTTC
V: TRBV19
size: NA
length: 12
J: TRBJ2-7
D: NA

CDR3: CASSPAGRETQYF
DNA: TGTGCCAGCAGCCCCGCGGGCCGGGAGACCCAGTACTTC
V: TRBV12-3/TRBV12-4
size: once
length: 13
J: TRBJ2-5
D: NA

CDR3: CASSLSGVVDTEAFF
DNA: TGCGCCAGCAGCTTGTCGGGGGTCGTGGACACTGAAGCTTTCTTT
V: TRBV5-1
size: NA
length: 15
J: TRBJ1-1
D: NA